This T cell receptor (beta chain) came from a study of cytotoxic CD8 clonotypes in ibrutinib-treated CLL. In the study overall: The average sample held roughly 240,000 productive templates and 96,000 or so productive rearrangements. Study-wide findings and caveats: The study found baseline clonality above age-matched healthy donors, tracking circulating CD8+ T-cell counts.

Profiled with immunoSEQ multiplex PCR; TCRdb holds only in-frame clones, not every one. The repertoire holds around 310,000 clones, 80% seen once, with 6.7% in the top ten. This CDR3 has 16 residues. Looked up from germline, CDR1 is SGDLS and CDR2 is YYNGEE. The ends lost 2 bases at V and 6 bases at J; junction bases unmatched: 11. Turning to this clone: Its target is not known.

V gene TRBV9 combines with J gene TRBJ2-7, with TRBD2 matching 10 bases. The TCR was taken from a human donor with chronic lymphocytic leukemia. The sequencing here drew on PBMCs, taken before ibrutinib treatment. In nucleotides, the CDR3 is TGTGCCAGCAGCGTTGGGTTGGCTAGCGGGAGTTCCGAGCAGTACTTC. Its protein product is CASSVGLASGSSEQYF.